This T cell receptor (beta chain) was recovered during a study of ipilimumab plus nivolumab after autologous stem cell transplantation. Produced via immunoSEQ multiplex PCR; TCRdb's table is partial and in-frame only. The data contain about 12,000 clones, 69% of them singletons. Deletions cut 6 bases from V and 8 bases from J, with 16 bases between. Germline V gene lookup returns CDR1 SGHAT and CDR2 FQNNGV. The CDR3 has 13 amino acids. Ipilimumab, 1 mg/kg, started 14 to 28 days after autologous transplant. The source was PBMCs, collected in a trial of ipilimumab plus nivolumab as post-transplant consolidation. V usage is TRBV11-2 and J usage is TRBJ1-2; D not certain. The clonotype was recovered from a male donor with diffuse large B-cell lymphoma. CDR3 in amino acids: CASSYVTTRGYTF. The CDR3 nucleotides are TGTGCCAGCAGTTATGTTACGACAAGAGGCTACACCTTC.